These 15 T cell receptor beta chains came from one sample sequenced in a study of T cells in Graves' hyperthyroidism and ophthalmopathy. Regions amplified from RNA transcripts were the TCR beta CDR3 regions. First-round RT-PCR with HTBI primers amplified the TCR CDR3 region. Via MiXCR, TCRdb re-called the multiplex PCR reads, giving one row per CDR3 protein. The repertoire holds a few hundred thousand distinct CDR3 sequences, with 18% as singletons. Input material: blood. The receptors shown here come from a man aged 40-50 years with Graves' hyperthyroidism.

This clonotype has ten or more counts. The rearrangement joins TRBV6-6 to TRBJ2-7; D is possibly TRBD1 or TRBD2 (5 bases each). CDR3 size: 15 residues. Germline-derived CDR1 and CDR2 are MNHNY and SVGAGI (reference sequence). V lost 2 bases and J 2 bases, leaving 13 bases between the germline ends. CDR3 loop: CASSYPPGAPYEQYF. The CDR3 DNA reads as TGTGCCAGCAGTTACCCACCCGGGGCCCCCTACGAGCAGTACTTC.

This clonotype was seen many times. The chain employs TRBV28 and TRBJ1-5; 8 bases align to TRBD1. CDR1 is MDHEN and CDR2 is SYDVKM in the germline V gene. The ends lost 6 bases at V and 6 bases at J; junction bases unmatched: 7. The CDR3 is made up of 14 amino acids. CDR3 nucleotides: TGTGCCAGCAGATATCAGGGGGCATTTCAGCCCCAGCATTTT. This codes for CASRYQGAFQPQHF.

This clonotype was observed many times. V usage is TRBV28 and J usage is TRBJ1-2; TRBD1 matches at 7 bases. Germline loops: CDR1 MDHEN, CDR2 SYDVKM. Unmatched junction bases numbered 14, after V lost 7 bases and J lost 6 bases. The CDR3 extends over 15 amino acids. In nucleotides, the CDR3 is TGTGCCAGCATTCATCTGGGACAGCAAGGGAATGGCTACACCTTC. Translation: CASIHLGQQGNGYTF.

This sequence joins TRBV9 and TRBJ1-6, with D perhaps matching TRBD1 (6 bases). CDR3 size: 15 residues. The germline CDR1 and CDR2 sequences are SGDLS and YYNGEE. Trimming took off 0 bases at V and 5 bases at J, with 9 bases between the two ends. Here the CDR3 reads CASSVAGGHNSPLHF. CDR3 bases: TGTGCCAGCAGCGTAGCGGGGGGCCATAATTCACCCCTCCACTTT.

This clonotype came up a few times. This chain uses TRBV28 with TRBJ1-1; no reliable D call. The V end was cut by 10 bases, the J end by 12 bases, with 18 bases between. This CDR3 contains 11 residues. Germline V gene sequence: CDR1 MDHEN, CDR2 SYDVKM. In DNA form, the CDR3 reads TGTGCCATCGGCAGGCCATTCGACCCTTTCTTT. The encoded protein is CAIGRPFDPFF.

This clonotype was seen ten or more times. The rearrangement joins TRBV20-1 to TRBJ2-2, with D uncertain. CDR1 and CDR2 (germline): DFQATT, SNEGSKA (reference sequence). V gave up 0 bases and J gave up 5 bases, with 7 bases separating them. The CDR3 runs 13 residues. CDR3 protein: CSARDRLTGELFF. In DNA, the CDR3 is TGCAGTGCTAGAGACCGCCTAACCGGGGAGCTGTTTTTT.

In its sample, this clonotype was seen many times. This sequence joins TRBV5-1 and TRBJ1-6; D gene unclear. Looked up from germline, CDR1 is SGHRS and CDR2 is YFSETQ. Trimming cost V 2 bases and J 7 bases, with 13 bases left between them. CDR3 length: 15 residues. The CDR3 is CASSLEDIQNSPLHF. DNA of the CDR3: TGCGCCAGCAGCTTAGAAGATATACAGAATTCACCCCTCCACTTT.

This clonotype has at least ten counts. The chain is built from TRBV20-1 and TRBJ2-1; 8 nucleotides align to TRBD1. CDR3 length: 11 amino acids. Trimming at V came to 8 bases and at J to 5 bases, leaving 2 bases not matched to a gene. The V gene's germline CDR1 is DFQATT and CDR2 SNEGSKA (reference sequence). The CDR3 DNA reads TGCAGTTCACAGGGGGACAATGAGCAGTTCTTC. Amino acids: CSSQGDNEQFF.

A few counts support this clonotype. The V gene is TRBV27, the J gene TRBJ2-2; D is possibly TRBD1 (5 bases). Germline CDR1 MNHEY, CDR2 SMNVEV (reference sequence). Trimming stripped 7 bases from V and 5 bases from J, with 11 bases between. The CDR3 has 13 amino acids. The CDR3 DNA reads as TGTGCCAGCACCAAAGGGGTAACCGGGGAGCTGTTTTTT. Its protein is CASTKGVTGELFF.

The chain combines TRBV7-2 with TRBJ1-2; D possibly corresponds to TRBD1 (6 bases). CDR1 and CDR2 (germline): SGHTA, FQGNSA. V lost 5 bases and J 7 bases, leaving 11 bases between the germline ends. The CDR3 consists of 12 residues. As DNA, the CDR3 is TGTGCCAGCAGCGAAGGGGGTGCTGGCTACACCTTC. Its protein is CASSEGGAGYTF.

This chain links TRBV6-2 or TRBV6-3 with TRBJ1-4, with 7 positions matching TRBD1. The germline V gene has CDR1 MNHEY and CDR2 SVGEGT. The trim removed 6 bases at V and 5 bases at J, leaving 12 bases unmatched. This CDR3 spans 16 amino acids. The CDR3 bases are TGTGCCAGCAGCCCGAAATGGGTCAGGGGGAATGAAAAACTGTTTTTT. Translating gives CASSPKWVRGNEKLFF.

This clonotype was observed at least ten times. The chain couples TRBV14 to TRBJ2-7, with D possibly being TRBD2 (5 bases). Germline CDR1 SGHDN, CDR2 FVKESK. The length of the CDR3 is 13 residues. Trimming left V 0 bases short and J 8 bases short, with 11 bases between. The CDR3: CASSQEDGEKQYF. The CDR3 coding sequence is TGTGCCAGCAGCCAAGAGGACGGGGAAAAGCAGTACTTC.

This clonotype has ten or more counts. The CDR3 nucleotides are TGCAGTGCTCAATTGGGACAGGGGTTAGGGGAAAAACTGTTTTTT. Amino acid sequence: CSAQLGQGLGEKLFF. This chain links TRBV20-1 with TRBJ1-4; 10 bases fit TRBD1. CDR1 and CDR2 from the germline V gene are DFQATT and SNEGSKA (reference sequence). Trimming took 5 bases from V and 8 from J; bases not matched to a gene: 11. The CDR3 sequence is 15 residues long.

Many counts were recorded for this clonotype. V gene TRBV7-2 combines with J gene TRBJ2-1; the D call may be TRBD1 or TRBD2 (5 bases each). Germline V gene data show CDR1 as SGHTA and CDR2 as FQGNSA. The CDR3 is made up of 15 amino acids. V was clipped by 5 bases and J by 5 bases, with 16 bases between them. The CDR3 coding sequence is TGTGCCAGCAGCCCAGACTGGGGACGGGACAATGAGCAGTTCTTC. It yields the protein CASSPDWGRDNEQFF.

There are many counts of this clonotype. J is TRBJ2-2 and V is TRBV10-3; no definite D call. CDR1 ENHRY and CDR2 SYGVKD come from the germline V gene. Deletions cut 0 bases from V and 6 bases from J, with 8 bases between. The CDR3 loop spans 14 amino acids. The CDR3 here is CAISESDTAGELFF. For the CDR3, the DNA is TGTGCCATCAGTGAGTCCGATACCGCCGGGGAGCTGTTTTTT.